This T cell receptor beta chain was profiled in a study of blood T cell repertoires in COVID-19. Looking at the study overall: Acute and convalescent COVID-19 specimens originated in the United States, Italy and Spain. The cDNA or gDNA used as material had been derived from T cells, B-cell-depleted T cells, or PBMCs.

About this clone: A junction end diverges from the germline sequence, so it may reflect a read error.

In the source study's methods: Using reference gene primer amplification, nucleated cell counts were estimated. Profiled with immunoSEQ multiplex PCR; TCRdb holds only in-frame clones, not every one. The V and J calls and the clone size are those of that table, but D and trimming were determined from the DNA. The table includes approximately 130,000 clones, 84% detected once. Sequencing was performed on peripheral blood. This clonotype originated in a human donor in a cohort sampled during active COVID-19.

CDR3 protein: CASRESGGGTLGQYF. CDR3 in DNA: TGCGCCAGCAGAGAGTCCGGGGGAGGGACCCTGGGGCAGTACTTC. The chain recombines TRBV10-2 with TRBJ2-7, with 7 bases that match TRBD2. Germline V lookup: CDR1 WSHSY, CDR2 SAAADI. The CDR3 runs 15 residues.